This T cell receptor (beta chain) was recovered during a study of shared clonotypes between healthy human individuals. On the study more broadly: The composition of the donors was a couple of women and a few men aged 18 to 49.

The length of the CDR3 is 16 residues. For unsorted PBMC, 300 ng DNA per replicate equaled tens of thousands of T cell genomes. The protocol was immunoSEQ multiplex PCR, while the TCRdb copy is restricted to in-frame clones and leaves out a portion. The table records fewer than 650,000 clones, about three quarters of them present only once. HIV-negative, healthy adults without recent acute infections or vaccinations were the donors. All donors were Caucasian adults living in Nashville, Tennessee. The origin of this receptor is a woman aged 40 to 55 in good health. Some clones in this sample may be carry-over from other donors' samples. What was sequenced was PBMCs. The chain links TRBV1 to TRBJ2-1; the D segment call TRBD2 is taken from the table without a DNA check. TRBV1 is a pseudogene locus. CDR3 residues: CTSSREGLAGGSEQFF. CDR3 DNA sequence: TGCACCAGCAGCCGAGAGGGACTAGCGGGAGGATCCGAGCAGTTCTTC.